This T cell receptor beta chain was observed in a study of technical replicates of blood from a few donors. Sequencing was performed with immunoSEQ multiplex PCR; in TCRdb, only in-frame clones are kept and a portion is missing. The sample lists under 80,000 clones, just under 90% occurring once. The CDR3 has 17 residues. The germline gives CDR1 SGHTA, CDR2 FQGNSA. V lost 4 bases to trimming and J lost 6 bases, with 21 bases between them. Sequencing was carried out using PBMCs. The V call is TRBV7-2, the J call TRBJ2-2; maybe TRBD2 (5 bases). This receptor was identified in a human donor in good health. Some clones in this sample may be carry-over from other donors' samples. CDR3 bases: TGTGCCAGCAGCTATAGCCCCCCGGGTCCCGGGGCCGGGGAGCTGTTTTTT. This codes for CASSYSPPGPGAGELFF.